Below are 5 T cell receptor beta chains sequenced from a single sample in a study of cytotoxic CD8 clonotypes in ibrutinib-treated CLL. Using immunoSEQ multiplex PCR, the repertoire was profiled, and TCRdb retains in-frame clones only, with some absent. The repertoire has tens of thousands of clones, over 60% of them found once; the top ten carry around an eighth. The sample here was PBMCs, taken after 12 months of ibrutinib treatment. These receptors all come from a human donor with chronic lymphocytic leukemia.

This clone appeared a few times. The V gene is TRBV28, the J gene TRBJ1-3; TRBD1 might be the D (6 bases). The CDR3 length is 16 residues. The V end lost 3 bases, the J end lost 0 bases, and 12 bases lay between the germline ends. Germline CDR1 and CDR2: MDHEN and SYDVKM. The CDR3, as DNA: TGTGCCAGCAGTTTGGTTACAGGGTCCTCTGGAAACACCATATATTTT. Encoded protein: CASSLVTGSSGNTIYF.

The genes are TRBV30 and TRBJ2-3; D might be TRBD1 or TRBD2, each matching 5 bases. V was pared by 5 bases and J by 0 bases, with 15 bases between. Germline values: CDR1 GTSNPN, CDR2 SVGIG (reference sequence). This CDR3 is built from 15 residues. The CDR3 DNA follows: TGTGCCTGGGGTCGGGACGGAACTAGCACAGATACGCAGTATTTT. It translates to CAWGRDGTSTDTQYF.

The chain employs TRBV30 and TRBJ2-7; D might be TRBD1 (5 bases). The germline V gene encodes CDR1 GTSNPN and CDR2 SVGIG (reference sequence). V was shortened by 4 bases and J by 9 bases, with 19 bases between the two germline ends. This CDR3 contains 13 residues. In DNA form, the CDR3 reads TGTGCCTGGAATGGGGCAGTCGCTGAGAGGCAGTACTTC. Its protein product is CAWNGAVAERQYF.

This chain connects TRBV7-9 to TRBJ2-3, with a weak D call TRBD2 (5 bases). Trimming stripped 3 bases from V and 3 bases from J, with 7 bases between. This CDR3 contains 13 residues. Germline V gives CDR1 SEHNR, CDR2 FQNEAQ (reference sequence). The CDR3 loop is CASSFRLTDTQYF. The CDR3 DNA is TGTGCCAGCAGCTTCCGACTAACAGATACGCAGTATTTT.

The chain joins TRBV9 to TRBJ2-3; TRBD2 might be the D (5 bases). This CDR3 is 16 amino acids long. V lost 3 bases to trimming and J lost 4 bases, with 18 bases between them. Germline V gives CDR1 SGDLS, CDR2 YYNGEE. This CDR3 reads CASSGKGDRLADTQYF. The DNA of the CDR3 is TGTGCCAGCAGCGGCAAGGGAGATAGATTGGCAGATACGCAGTATTTT.